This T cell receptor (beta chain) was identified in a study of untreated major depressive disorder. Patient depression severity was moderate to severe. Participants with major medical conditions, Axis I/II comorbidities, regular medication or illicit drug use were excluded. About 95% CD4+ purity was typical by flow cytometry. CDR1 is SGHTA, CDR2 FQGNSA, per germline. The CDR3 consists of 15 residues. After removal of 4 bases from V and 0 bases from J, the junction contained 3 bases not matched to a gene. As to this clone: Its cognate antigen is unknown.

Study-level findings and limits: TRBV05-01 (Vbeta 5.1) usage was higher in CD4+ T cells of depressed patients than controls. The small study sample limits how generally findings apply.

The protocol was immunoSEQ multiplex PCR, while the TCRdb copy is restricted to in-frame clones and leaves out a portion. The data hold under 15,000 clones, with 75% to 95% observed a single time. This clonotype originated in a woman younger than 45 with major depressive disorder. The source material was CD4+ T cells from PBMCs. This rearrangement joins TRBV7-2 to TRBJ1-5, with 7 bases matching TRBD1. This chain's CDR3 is CASSSYRGSNQPQHF. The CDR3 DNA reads TGTGCCAGCAGCTCGTACAGGGGTAGCAATCAGCCCCAGCATTTT.